This passage covers 20 T cell receptor beta chains from one sample sequenced in a study of T cell repertoires in breast cancer. Blocking oligonucleotides added to a second nested PCR suppressed unpaired genes. TCRdb reprocessed the emulsion pairing reads with MiXCR, giving one entry per CDR3 protein. The repertoire holds just under 4,500 distinct CDR3 sequences, over 35% seen once, with 30% to 40% in the top ten. Primers covering all TCR V genes were used in emulsion RT-PCR on CD8+ T cells. The specimen was CD8+ T cells. The receptors originated from a pool of human donors with breast cancer or a healthy control (not recorded which).

This clonotype was counted ten times or more. The chain carries TRBV12-3 or TRBV12-4 and TRBJ2-3; 9 nucleotides align to TRBD1. The ends lost 4 bases at V and 4 bases at J; junction bases unmatched: 3. This CDR3 has 14 residues. CDR3 sequence (DNA): TGTGCCAGCAGTTCCAGACAGGGGGCAGATACGCAGTATTTT. The encoded protein is CASSSRQGADTQYF.

The chain uses TRBV28 and TRBJ1-1; D gene ambiguous. V was clipped by 4 bases and J by 9 bases, with 12 bases between them. This CDR3 is built from 12 residues. CDR1 is MDHEN and CDR2 is SYDVKM in the germline V gene. CDR3 sequence: CASSYGNHKAFF. The CDR3 DNA follows: TGTGCCAGCAGTTATGGAAACCATAAAGCTTTCTTT.

This clonotype was counted ten times or more. This may be a read error: a much more frequent sequence differs by one nucleotide. The chain links TRBV29-1 to TRBJ1-1; TRBD1 agrees at 11 bases. V dropped 6 bases and J dropped 9; count of bases not matched to a gene: 6. In germline, CDR1 is SQVTM, CDR2 ANQGSEA. The CDR3 loop spans 12 amino acids. This CDR3 is CSVTGQGAKAFF. The CDR3 region has the DNA TGCAGCGTCACTGGACAGGGGGCGAAAGCTTTCTTT.

As concerns this clonotype: Just one base apart from a much larger clone, this may be a read error. This CDR3 fails to terminate in the conserved phenylalanine or tryptophan, so it likely reflects a read error. The DNA is left out, because the CDR3 cannot be placed on it with certainty; the CDR3 is given as TCRdb lists it. The chain has TRBV28 and TRBJ1-1; TRBD1 reflects the table's D call only, with no check against the DNA. Including both end residues, the CDR3 is 12 amino acids long. Germline V CDR1 and CDR2: MDHEN, SYDVKM. CDR3 sequence: CASSSGDRGSFL.

This clonotype was seen a handful of times. V and J are TRBV14 and TRBJ1-1; no clear D. CDR1 SGHDN and CDR2 FVKESK come from the germline V gene. This CDR3 has 17 amino acids. Trimming stripped 2 bases from V and 6 bases from J, with 22 bases between. The CDR3 loop reads CASSQFSPAGAGAEAFF. CDR3 in DNA: TGTGCCAGCAGCCAATTTTCCCCGGCTGGAGCGGGCGCTGAAGCTTTCTTT.

With regard to this clonotype: A read error is likely, as this CDR3 ends without the conserved phenylalanine or tryptophan. The DNA is left out, because the CDR3 cannot be placed on it with certainty; the CDR3 is given as TCRdb lists it. The chain has TRBV20-1 and TRBJ2-5; the DNA was not used to check the table's D call, TRBD1. Both ends counted, the CDR3 spans 15 residues. CDR1 is DFQATT and CDR2 is SNEGSKA in the germline V gene (reference sequence). This chain's CDR3 is CSAAKKPGGAETQSV.

This clonotype has at least ten counts. This chain uses TRBV28 with TRBJ1-5; tentative D call: TRBD1 (5 bases). This CDR3 has 12 amino acids. Germline values: CDR1 MDHEN, CDR2 SYDVKM. The V end lost 10 bases, the J end lost 5 bases, and 12 bases lay between the germline ends. CDR3 in amino acids: CANSQGDQPQHF. CDR3 DNA sequence: TGTGCCAATAGTCAGGGAGATCAGCCCCAGCATTTT.

The chain recombines TRBV20-1 with TRBJ2-1; 7 positions match TRBD2. The CDR3 loop spans 14 amino acids. V gave up 3 bases and J gave up 4 bases; unmatched junction bases: 6. Germline CDR1 reads DFQATT; CDR2 reads SNEGSKA (reference sequence). The CDR3 nucleotides read TGCAGTGCTAGTAGTGGGGGGGTATACAATGAGCAGTTCTTC. Its translation is CSASSGGVYNEQFF.

This clonotype has more than one count but fewer than ten. The rearrangement joins TRBV5-1 to TRBJ2-7; 9 bases line up with TRBD1. Trimming at V came to 3 bases and at J to 9 bases, leaving 7 bases not matched to a gene. The germline gives CDR1 SGHRS, CDR2 YFSETQ. CDR3 length equals 13 residues. DNA of the CDR3: TGCGCCAGCAGCTGGGACAGGGCTGATGGGCAGTACTTC. Its translation is CASSWDRADGQYF.

V gene TRBV20-1 combines with J gene TRBJ2-5; weak D call: TRBD2 (6 bases). The CDR3 is 13 amino acids. Germline V gene sequence: CDR1 DFQATT, CDR2 SNEGSKA (reference sequence). V dropped 1 base and J dropped 1 base, with 7 bases sitting between them. The CDR3, as DNA: TGCAGTGCTAGAGCCGGGGGCCAAGAGACCCAGTACTTC. Its protein is CSARAGGQETQYF.

The chain joins TRBV28 to TRBJ1-5; D is ambiguous. Germline CDR1 reads MDHEN; CDR2 reads SYDVKM. The CDR3 is 12 residues long. Deletions cut 5 bases from V and 7 bases from J, with 9 bases between. CDR3 amino acids: CASSPSLQPQHF. In DNA form, the CDR3 reads TGTGCCAGCAGTCCGAGTTTACAGCCCCAGCATTTT. The variable domain in full, completed from reference TRBV28 and TRBJ1-5, reads DVKVTQSSRYLVKRTGEKVFLECVQDMDHENMFWYRQDPGLGLRLIYFSYDVKMKEKGDIPEGYSVSREKKERFSLILESASTNQTSMYLCASSPSLQPQHFGDGTRLSIL.

The chain is built from TRBV7-6 and TRBJ2-2; possible D gene TRBD2, 5 bases. The CDR3 contains 13 residues. The V end was cut by 11 bases, the J end by 5 bases, with 15 bases between. Looked up from germline, CDR1 is SGHVS and CDR2 is FNYEAQ. DNA of the CDR3: TGTGCCGGCATGGGCGGGTGGACCGGGGAGCTGTTTTTT. Translation gives CAGMGGWTGELFF.

Details on this clonotype: With a much larger clone just one base away, this may be a read error. This rearrangement joins TRBV15 to TRBJ1-2, with 8 nucleotides matching TRBD1. This CDR3 contains 18 residues. CDR1 and CDR2 (germline): LNHNV, YYDKDF (reference sequence). J was trimmed by 5 bases and V by 0 bases; bases with no gene match: 14. The CDR3 region is CATSREIERQGRYYGYTF. For the CDR3, the DNA is TGTGCCACCAGCAGAGAGATAGAACGACAGGGGAGGTATTATGGCTACACCTTC. The complete variable domain, with remaining parts taken from reference TRBV15 and TRBJ1-2, reads DAMVIQNPRYQVTQFGKPVTLSCSQTLNHNVMYWYQQKSSQAPKLLFHYYDKDFNNEADTPDNFQSRRPNTSFCFLDIRSPGLGDTAMYLCATSREIERQGRYYGYTFGSGTRLTVV.

As regards this clonotype: The junction does not match germline at one end; this may be a read error. The rearrangement uses TRBV6-4 and TRBJ1-2; tentative D call: TRBD1 (5 bases). This CDR3 is 11 amino acids long. CDR1 and CDR2 from the germline V gene are MRHNA and SNTAGT. CDR3 sequence reads: CARSDRYGYTF. For the CDR3, the DNA is TGTGCCCGCAGCGACAGATATGGCTACACCTTC.

The rearrangement joins TRBV29-1 to TRBJ2-1; 16 nucleotides align to TRBD2. CDR3 length equals 17 residues. Germline CDR1 reads SQVTM; CDR2 reads ANQGSEA. V was clipped by 7 bases and J by 0 bases; unmatched bases: 6. DNA for the CDR3: TGCAGCGCTCCGGGACTAGCGGGAGGGAGCTCCTACAATGAGCAGTTCTTC. It codes for CSAPGLAGGSSYNEQFF.

This clonotype counts as medium-sized. V and J are TRBV28 and TRBJ2-7; 9 nucleotides agree with TRBD1. Germline values: CDR1 MDHEN, CDR2 SYDVKM. Germline trimming cut 4 bases from V and 11 bases from J; bases unmatched to any gene: 6. There are 12 residues in the CDR3. The CDR3 DNA reads TGTGCCAGCAGTTCTGGGGACAGGGAGGAGTACGTC. This codes for CASSSGDREEYV.

This clonotype was recorded only once. At one of its ends the junction is not consistent with the germline gene, which may arise from a read error. The rearrangement uses TRBV6-5 and TRBJ2-1, with 10 nucleotides matching TRBD2. The germline V gene has CDR1 MNHEY and CDR2 SVGAGI. The length of the CDR3 is 18 residues. The CDR3 sequence is CAGSYGSGRRRTYNEQCF. The CDR3 DNA sequence: TGTGCCGGCAGTTATGGTAGCGGGAGGAGGCGCACCTACAATGAGCAGTGCTTC.

The sample holds many counts of this clonotype. V gene TRBV29-1 combines with J gene TRBJ1-1; unclear D gene. Germline V gene sequence: CDR1 SQVTM, CDR2 ANQGSEA. The CDR3 covers 13 residues. V was trimmed by 5 bases and J by 4 bases, leaving 14 bases between them. CDR3 in DNA: TGCAGCGTTCGGGAGAGGGCAGGCACTGAAGCTTTCTTT. Translating gives CSVRERAGTEAFF.

At least ten counts were recorded for this clonotype. The chain joins TRBV2 to TRBJ1-5; D is unclear. From germline, CDR1 is SNHLY and CDR2 FYNNEI. Deletions cut 4 bases from V and 4 bases from J, with 8 bases between. This CDR3 is built from 13 residues. The CDR3, as DNA: TGTGCCAGCAGTGCCGGACCTAATCAGCCCCAGCATTTT. Translation: CASSAGPNQPQHF. Based on the CDR3 plus reference TRBV2 and TRBJ1-5, the full variable domain is EPEVTQTPSHQVTQMGQEVILRCVPISNHLYFYWYRQILGQKVEFLVSFYNNEISEKSEIFDDQFSVERPDGSNFTLKIRSTKLEDSAMYFCASSAGPNQPQHFGDGTRLSIL.

This chain joins TRBV5-8 and TRBJ1-1, with D uncertain. Trimming removed 4 bases at V and 1 base at J, with 8 bases between. The CDR3 contains 13 residues. Germline V lookup: CDR1 SGHTS, CDR2 YDEGEE. The CDR3 DNA sequence: TGTGCCAGCAGCAGTGTCAAGAACACTGAAGCTTTCTTT. It is translated as CASSSVKNTEAFF.